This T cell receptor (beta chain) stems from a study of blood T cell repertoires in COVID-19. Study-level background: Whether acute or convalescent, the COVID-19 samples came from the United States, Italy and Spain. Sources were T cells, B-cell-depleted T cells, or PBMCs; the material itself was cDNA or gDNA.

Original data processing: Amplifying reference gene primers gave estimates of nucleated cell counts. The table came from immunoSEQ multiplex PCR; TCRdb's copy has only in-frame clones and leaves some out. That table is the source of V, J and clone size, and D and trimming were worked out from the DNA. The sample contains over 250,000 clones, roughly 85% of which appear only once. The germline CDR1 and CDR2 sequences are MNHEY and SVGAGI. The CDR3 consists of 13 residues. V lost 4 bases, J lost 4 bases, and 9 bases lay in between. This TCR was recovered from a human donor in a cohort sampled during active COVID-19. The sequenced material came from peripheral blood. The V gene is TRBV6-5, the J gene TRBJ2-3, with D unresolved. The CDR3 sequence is CASSLQTADTQYF. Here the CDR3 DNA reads TGTGCCAGCAGTTTACAGACGGCAGATACGCAGTATTTT.